One T cell receptor (beta chain) is described in this entry. This record belongs to a study of Ad26.COV2.S vaccination and SARS-CoV-2 variants. Study information: The donor was enrolled in the Ad26.COV2.S arm of the COV1001 trial.

The ends lost 6 bases at V and 8 bases at J; junction bases unmatched: 0. The CDR3 sequence is 11 residues long. The germline V gene encodes CDR1 MNHEY and CDR2 SVGAGI. The treatment: some 19 received Ad26.COV2.S at low or high dose, single or two shots; about 5 received placebo; per-sample allocation not given. The study sampled participants on day 63 after the first vaccine or placebo injection. An 18-55-year-old adult in Boston served as donor. Sequencing used immunoSEQ multiplex PCR; TCRdb keeps in-frame clones, though not all of them. The table shows about 330,000 clones, with roughly 90% occurring only once.

Specimen: peripheral blood, collected in a trial of Ad26.COV2.S vaccine versus placebo. The chain combines TRBV6-5 with TRBJ1-4; 7 nucleotides align to TRBD1. This TCR derives from a person aged 18-60 years who received the Ad26.COV2.S COVID-19 vaccine or a placebo. CDR3 DNA sequence: TGTGCCAGCAGACAGGGGGAAAAACTGTTTTTT. Amino acid sequence: CASRQGEKLFF.